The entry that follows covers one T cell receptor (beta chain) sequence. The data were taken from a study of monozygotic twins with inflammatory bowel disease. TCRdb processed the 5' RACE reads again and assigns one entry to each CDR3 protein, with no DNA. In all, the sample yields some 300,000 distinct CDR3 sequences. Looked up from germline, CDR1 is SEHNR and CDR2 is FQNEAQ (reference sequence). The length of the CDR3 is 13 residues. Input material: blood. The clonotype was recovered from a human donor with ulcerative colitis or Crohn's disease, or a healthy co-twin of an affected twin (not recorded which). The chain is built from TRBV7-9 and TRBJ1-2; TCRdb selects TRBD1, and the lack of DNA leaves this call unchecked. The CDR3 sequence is CASSPIGAAGYTF.